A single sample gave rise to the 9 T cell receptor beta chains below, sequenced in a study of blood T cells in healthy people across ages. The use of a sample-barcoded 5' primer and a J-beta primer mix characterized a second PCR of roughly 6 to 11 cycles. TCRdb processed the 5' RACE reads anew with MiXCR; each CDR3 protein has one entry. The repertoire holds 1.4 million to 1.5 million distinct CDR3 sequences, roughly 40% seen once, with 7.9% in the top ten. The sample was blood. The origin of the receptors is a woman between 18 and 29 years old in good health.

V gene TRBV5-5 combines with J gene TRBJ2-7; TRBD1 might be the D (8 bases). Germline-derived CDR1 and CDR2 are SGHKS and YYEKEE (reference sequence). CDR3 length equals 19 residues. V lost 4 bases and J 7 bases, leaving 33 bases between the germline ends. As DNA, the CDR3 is TGTGCCAGCAGCGGAACAGGGGGGGAGCGGGGAGGCTCCTACGATGAGCAGTACTTC. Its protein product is CASSGTGGERGGSYDEQYF.

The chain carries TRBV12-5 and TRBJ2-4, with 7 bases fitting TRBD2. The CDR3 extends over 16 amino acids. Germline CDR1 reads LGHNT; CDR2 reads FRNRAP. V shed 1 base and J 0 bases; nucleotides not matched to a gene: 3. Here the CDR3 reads CASGLASGLAKNIQYF. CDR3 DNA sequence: TGTGCTAGTGGTTTGGCTAGCGGTCTAGCCAAAAACATTCAGTACTTC. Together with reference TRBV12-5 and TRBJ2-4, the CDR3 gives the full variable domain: DARVTQTPRHKVTEMGQEVTMRCQPILGHNTVFWYRQTMMQGLELLAYFRNRAPLDDSGMPKDRFSAEMPDATLATLKIQPSEPRDSAVYFCASGLASGLAKNIQYFGAGTRLSVL.

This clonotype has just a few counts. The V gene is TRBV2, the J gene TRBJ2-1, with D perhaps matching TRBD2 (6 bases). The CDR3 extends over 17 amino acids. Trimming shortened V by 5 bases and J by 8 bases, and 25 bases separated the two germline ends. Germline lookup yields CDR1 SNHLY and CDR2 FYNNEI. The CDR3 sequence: CASSSWTGTALMHEQFF. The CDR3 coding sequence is TGTGCCAGCAGTTCTTGGACCGGGACTGCGCTTATGCATGAGCAGTTCTTC.

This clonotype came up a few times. The CDR3 DNA is TGTGCCAGCAGCCAAGGAAACAGGGAAGGCTACACCTTC. Encoded protein: CASSQGNREGYTF. The V gene is TRBV4-2, the J gene TRBJ1-2, with TRBD1 as a possible D gene (6 bases). V lost 1 base and J lost 8, with 11 bases in between. Germline CDR1 reads LGHNA; CDR2 reads YNFKEQ. The CDR3 loop spans 13 amino acids.

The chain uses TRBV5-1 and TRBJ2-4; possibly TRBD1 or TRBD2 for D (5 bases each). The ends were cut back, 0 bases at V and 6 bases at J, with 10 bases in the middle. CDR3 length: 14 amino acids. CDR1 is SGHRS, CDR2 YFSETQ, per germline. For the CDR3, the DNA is TGCGCCAGCAGCTTGGGAGAGGGGCCAAACATTCAGTACTTC. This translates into CASSLGEGPNIQYF.

DNA for the CDR3: TGTGCCAGCAGTTCCCCGGGACACTCTAACTATGGCTACACCTTC. As protein: CASSSPGHSNYGYTF. The chain couples TRBV28 to TRBJ1-2; the D gene is possibly TRBD1 (6 bases). Germline lookup yields CDR1 MDHEN and CDR2 SYDVKM. CDR3 length: 15 amino acids. The V gene lost 4 bases and the J gene lost 0 bases, with 12 bases spanning the gap.

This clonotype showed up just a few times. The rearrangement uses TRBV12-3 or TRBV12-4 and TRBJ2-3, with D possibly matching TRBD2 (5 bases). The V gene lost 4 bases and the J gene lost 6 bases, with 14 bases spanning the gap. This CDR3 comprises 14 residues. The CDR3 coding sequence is TGTGCCAGCAGTTCCCGGACTGGAACGGATACGCAGTATTTT. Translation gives CASSSRTGTDTQYF.

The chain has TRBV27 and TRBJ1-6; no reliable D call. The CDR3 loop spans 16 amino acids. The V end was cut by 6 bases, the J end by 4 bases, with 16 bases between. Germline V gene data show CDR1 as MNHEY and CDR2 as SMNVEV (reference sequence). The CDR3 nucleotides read TGTGCCAGCAGGCTCACGACCTCGCCTTATAATTCACCCCTCCACTTT. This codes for CASRLTTSPYNSPLHF.

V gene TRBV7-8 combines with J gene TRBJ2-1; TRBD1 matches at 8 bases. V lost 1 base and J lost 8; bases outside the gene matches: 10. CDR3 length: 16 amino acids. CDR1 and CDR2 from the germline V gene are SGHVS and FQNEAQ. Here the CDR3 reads CASSLGRQGALDEQFF. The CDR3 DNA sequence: TGTGCCAGCAGCTTAGGTCGGCAGGGGGCATTAGATGAGCAGTTCTTC.